These 3 T cell receptor beta chains were sequenced from one sample in a study of blood T cell repertoires in COVID-19 (dated by TCRdb to 2018 to 2021). Library method: the immunoSEQ multiplex PCR assay. The immuneACCESS repertoire file appears here via TCRdb, limited to in-frame rearrangements. These files lack a portion of the clones; in checked studies, under half of the deficit traces to unresolved V genes, and the cause of the others is not known. Recorded for this sample are about 40,000 clones; roughly three quarters of them occurred a single time. 30% to 35% of the sample lies in the top ten. The sample consisted of peripheral blood. The receptors come from a woman at least 80 years old with acute or convalescent COVID-19.

CDR3 amino acids: CASSLAGRGNTIYF. The CDR3 nucleotides read TGCGCCAGCAGCTTGGCCGGGAGGGGAAACACCATATATTTT. This chain joins TRBV5-1 and TRBJ1-3; D remains ambiguous. Trimming took 0 bases from V and 4 from J, leaving 8 bases between them. The CDR3 has 14 residues. Germline CDR1 is SGHRS and CDR2 is YFSETQ.

J is TRBJ1-2 and V is TRBV19, with TRBD1 as a possible D gene (5 bases). Germline loops: CDR1 LNHDA, CDR2 SQIVND (reference sequence). This CDR3 spans 16 amino acids. Trimming shortened V by 7 bases and J by 0 bases, and 18 bases separated the two germline ends. The CDR3 coding sequence is TGTGCCAGTATTGGGGCCGATTATGGAGCTAACTATGGCTACACCTTC. Residues: CASIGADYGANYGYTF. Complete variable domain (other parts from reference TRBV19 and TRBJ1-2): DGGITQSPKYLFRKEGQNVTLSCEQNLNHDAMYWYRQDPGQGLRLIYYSQIVNDFQKGDIAEGYSVSREKKESFPLTVTSAQKNPTAFYLCASIGADYGANYGYTFGSGTRLTVV.

This rearrangement joins TRBV6-1 to TRBJ1-5; D is ambiguous. Germline assignment: CDR1 MNHNS and CDR2 SASEGT. With 2 bases removed from V and 6 bases from J, the gap between germline ends came to 14 bases. The CDR3 extends over 15 amino acids. The CDR3 sequence is CASSERGGPSQPQHF. The CDR3 region has the DNA TGTGCCAGCAGTGAACGGGGAGGGCCAAGTCAGCCCCAGCATTTT.